This TCR beta chain came from a study of a mutant IDH1 vaccine in newly diagnosed glioma. For the study at large: Antecedent treatment encompassed radiotherapy, temozolomide, or their combination; the majority received both.

Germline CDR1 reads SNHLY; CDR2 reads FYNNEI. This CDR3 contains 13 residues. A note on this clone: Antigen unknown.

The method was immunoSEQ multiplex PCR; TCRdb's version includes in-frame clones alone and lacks a portion of them. The repertoire holds tens of thousands of clones, with 91% as singletons. Time point reported: week 5, during vaccination. The content of each vaccine dose was 300 ug of mutant IDH1 20-mer peptide, and topical imiquimod accompanied it. The sequence derives from a woman between 45 and 65 years old with glioma. The source material was PBMCs, sampled from a glioma patient whose treatment included an IDH1 peptide vaccine. V usage is TRBV2 and J usage is TRBJ2-5; D remains unclear. The J call may be in error: the DNA end matches TRBJ2-7 better. The CDR3: CASSTQVSYEQYF. In DNA, the CDR3 is TGTGCCAGCAGCACCCAGGTGAGCTACGAGCAGTACTTC.